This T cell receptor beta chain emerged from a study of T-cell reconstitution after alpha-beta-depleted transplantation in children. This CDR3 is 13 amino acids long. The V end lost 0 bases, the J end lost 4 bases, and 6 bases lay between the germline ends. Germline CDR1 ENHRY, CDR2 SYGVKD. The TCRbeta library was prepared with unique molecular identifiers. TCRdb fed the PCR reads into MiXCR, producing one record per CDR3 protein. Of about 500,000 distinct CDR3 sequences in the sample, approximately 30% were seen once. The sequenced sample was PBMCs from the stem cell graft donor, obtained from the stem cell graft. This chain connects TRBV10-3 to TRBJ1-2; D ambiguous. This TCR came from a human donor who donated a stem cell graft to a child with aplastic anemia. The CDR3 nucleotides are TGTGCCATCAGTGAGTCCTCCAGCTATGGCTACACCTTC. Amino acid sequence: CAISESSSYGYTF.